What follows is one T cell receptor beta chain and its context. The antigen remains unidentified. The data were produced by immunoSEQ multiplex PCR, yet TCRdb's version contains in-frame clones alone and is incomplete. The sample carries 75,000 to 85,000 clones, 70% to 90% recorded once. This record comes from a study of T cells in localized non-small cell lung cancer. General study points: One tumor region alone was sequenced, and heterogeneity therefore remains possible. There was higher T cell clonality in uninvolved adjacent lung than in tumor, and it was highest there.

CDR1 and CDR2 from the germline V gene are MDHEN and SYDVKM. The CDR3 is 14 amino acids. The V and J ends lost 6 bases and 0 bases, in that order; junction bases with no gene match: 0. The receptor's source is an older female donor with stage I lung adenocarcinoma. The input for sequencing was peripheral blood, taken before any cancer treatment. This chain connects TRBV28 to TRBJ2-7; 12 bases match TRBD2. Here the CDR3 reads CASRTSGSSYEQYF. In nucleotides, the CDR3 is TGTGCCAGCAGGACTAGCGGGAGCTCCTACGAGCAGTACTTC. Full variable domain (missing parts from reference TRBV28 and TRBJ2-7): DVKVTQSSRYLVKRTGEKVFLECVQDMDHENMFWYRQDPGLGLRLIYFSYDVKMKEKGDIPEGYSVSREKKERFSLILESASTNQTSMYLCASRTSGSSYEQYFGPGTRLTVT.